The clone carrying this T cell receptor beta chain was seen only a few times. No antigen is known for it. The data belong to a study of response to subunit inactivated influenza vaccine. Overall study findings and caveats: Every seasonal influenza vaccination brings in few new T cells, the authors suggested.

One entry per CDR3 protein, called by TCRdb with MiXCR from the RT-PCR reads. The repertoire has roughly 460,000 distinct CDR3 sequences, roughly 11% of them found once; the top ten carry approximately 12%. The length of the CDR3 is 16 residues. With V trimmed by 5 bases and J by 7 bases, 13 bases remained unmatched. Germline-derived CDR1 and CDR2 are SGHRS and YFSETQ. This specimen consisted of PBMCs from blood, obtained roughly 6 weeks after vaccination. This rearrangement joins TRBV5-1 to TRBJ2-1; 9 bases line up with TRBD1. This sequence was found in a man between 50 and 59 years old who received an inactivated influenza vaccine. The DNA for the CDR3 is TGCGCCAGCAGACAAAATCCGGGACAGGGTAAAAATGAGCAGTTCTTC. It yields the protein CASRQNPGQGKNEQFF.